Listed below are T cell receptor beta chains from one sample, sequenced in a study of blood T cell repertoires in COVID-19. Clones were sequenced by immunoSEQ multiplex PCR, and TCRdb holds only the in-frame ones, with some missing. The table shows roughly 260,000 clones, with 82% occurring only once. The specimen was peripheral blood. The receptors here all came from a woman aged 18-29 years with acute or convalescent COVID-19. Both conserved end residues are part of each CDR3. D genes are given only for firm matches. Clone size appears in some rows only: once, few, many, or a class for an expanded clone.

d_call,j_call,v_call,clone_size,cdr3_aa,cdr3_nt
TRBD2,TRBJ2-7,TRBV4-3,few,CASSHQAGILDEQYF,TGCGCCAGCAGCCACCAAGCGGGAATCCTAGACGAGCAGTACTTC
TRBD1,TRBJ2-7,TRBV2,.,CASSVDRAVEQYF,TGTGCCAGCAGTGTTGACAGGGCGGTCGAGCAGTACTTC
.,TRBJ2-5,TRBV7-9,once,CASSPQGQFSQYF,TGTGCCAGCAGCCCCCAAGGACAGTTTAGCCAGTACTTC
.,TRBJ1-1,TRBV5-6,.,CASGTYYEAFF,TGTGCCAGCGGGACTTACTATGAAGCTTTCTTT
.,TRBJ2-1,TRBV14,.,CASSQTYFDNEQFF,TGTGCCAGCAGCCAAACTTATTTCGACAATGAGCAGTTCTTC
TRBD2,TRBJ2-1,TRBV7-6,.,CASSLRLAGGIWAEQFF,TGTGCCAGCAGCTTACGACTAGCGGGAGGAATTTGGGCTGAGCAGTTCTTC
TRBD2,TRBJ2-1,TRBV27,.,CASSSPPWLAGQLSSYNEQFF,TGTGCCAGCAGTTCCCCCCCCTGGCTAGCGGGACAACTGAGCTCCTACAATGAGCAGTTCTTC
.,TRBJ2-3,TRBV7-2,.,CASKGGMFLDTQYF,TGTGCCAGCAAGGGCGGGATGTTTCTAGATACGCAGTATTTT
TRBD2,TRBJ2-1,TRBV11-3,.,CASSRRAGLAGVVSEQFF,TGTGCCAGCAGCCGAAGGGCGGGACTAGCGGGAGTTGTTAGTGAGCAGTTCTTC
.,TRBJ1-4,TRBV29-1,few,CSVKILRGGEKLFF,TGCAGCGTCAAGATCCTTCGGGGGGGGGAAAAACTGTTTTTT
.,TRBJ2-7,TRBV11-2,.,CASSLVRTSRSYEQYF,TGTGCCAGCAGCTTAGTCCGGACTTCTCGCTCCTACGAGCAGTACTTC
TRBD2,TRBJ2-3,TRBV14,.,CASSQRLAGRTDTQYF,TGTGCCAGCAGCCAAAGACTAGCGGGACGCACAGATACGCAGTATTTT
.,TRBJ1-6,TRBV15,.,CATSRDPEAYSPLHF,TGTGCCACCAGCAGAGATCCCGAAGCCTATTCACCCCTCCACTTT
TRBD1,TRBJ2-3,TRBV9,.,CASSVGQGADTQYF,TGTGCCAGCAGCGTAGGACAGGGGGCAGATACGCAGTATTTT
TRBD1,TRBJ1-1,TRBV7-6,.,CASRNLGQRMNTEAFF,TGTGCCAGCAGGAATTTGGGACAGCGAATGAACACTGAAGCTTTCTTT
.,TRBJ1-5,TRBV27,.,CASSFRVNQPQHF,TGTGCCAGCAGTTTTCGGGTCAATCAGCCCCAGCATTTT
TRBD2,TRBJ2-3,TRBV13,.,CASSLGWTSGRQKDTDTQYF,TGTGCCAGCAGCTTAGGGTGGACTAGCGGGAGGCAGAAGGACACAGATACGCAGTATTTT